One and the same sample provided the 7 T cell receptor beta chains below, sequenced in a study of blood T cell repertoires in COVID-19 (dated by TCRdb to about 2020). Libraries were made using the immunoSEQ multiplex PCR assay. TCRdb re-hosts the immuneACCESS table, in-frame sequences only. Its copies lack some clones; in the studies checked, an unresolved V gene accounts for under half of them, and the cause for the rest is not known. The sample data list roughly 320,000 clones, and 70% to 90% of these were observed just once. The top ten hold roughly 7% of the sample. Sequencing used peripheral blood. The receptors stem from a human donor in a cohort sampled during active COVID-19.

This chain uses TRBV13 with TRBJ2-5; TRBD1 aligns across 8 bases. The CDR3 is 14 amino acids. Germline trimming cut 4 bases from V and 5 bases from J; bases unmatched to any gene: 6. CDR1 and CDR2 from the germline V gene are PRHDT and FYEKMQ (reference sequence). CDR3 sequence reads: CASSSRGRPETQYF. As DNA, the CDR3 is TGTGCCAGCAGCTCCAGGGGGCGCCCGGAGACCCAGTACTTC.

The chain carries TRBV2 and TRBJ2-1, with TRBD2 identical over 8 bases. The length of the CDR3 is 16 residues. CDR1 SNHLY and CDR2 FYNNEI come from the germline V gene. After removal of 5 bases from V and 0 bases from J, the junction contained 6 bases not matched to a gene. In nucleotides, the CDR3 is TGTGCCAGCAGTAACAGCGGGGGTAGCTCCTACAATGAGCAGTTCTTC. Its protein product is CASSNSGGSSYNEQFF.

The gene calls are TRBV19 and TRBJ1-4; 8 bases line up with TRBD1. V lost 6 bases, J lost 5 bases, and 14 bases stayed unmatched. The CDR3 is made up of 17 amino acids. Germline assignment: CDR1 LNHDA and CDR2 SQIVND (reference sequence). The CDR3 reads CASSPDRGRQWNEKLFF. The CDR3 bases are TGTGCCAGTAGCCCAGACAGGGGCCGTCAATGGAATGAAAAACTGTTTTTT.

This clone has only one observation. This sequence joins TRBV19 and TRBJ2-1, with D possibly TRBD1 on 8 matching bases. Germline CDR1 reads LNHDA; CDR2 reads SQIVND (reference sequence). Trimming stripped 7 bases from V and 7 bases from J, with 20 bases between. CDR3 length: 15 amino acids. In nucleotides, the CDR3 is TGTGCCAGTACTCTCACAGGGGGGGATGGGAATGAGCAGTTCTTC. It translates to CASTLTGGDGNEQFF.

The V call is TRBV3-1 (or the pseudogene TRBV3-2), the J call TRBJ2-5, with TRBD2 identical over 11 bases. V trimming: 6 bases; J trimming: 5 bases; junction bases outside the gene matches: 5. In germline, CDR1 is LGHDT, CDR2 YNNKEL (reference sequence). The CDR3 extends over 14 amino acids. The CDR3 nucleotides are TGTGCCAGCAGAGCCGGGACTAGCGGCGAGACCCAGTACTTC. It specifies CASRAGTSGETQYF.

This rearrangement joins TRBV5-1 to TRBJ2-7, with 7 bases identical to TRBD2. J lost 2 bases, V lost 4 bases, and 6 bases had no gene match. In germline, CDR1 is SGHRS, CDR2 YFSETQ. The CDR3 is 14 amino acids. In nucleotides, the CDR3 is TGCGCCAGCAGCAGAGACGGGGGGACCTACGAGCAGTACTTC. Its protein product is CASSRDGGTYEQYF.

V is TRBV7-3 and J is TRBJ2-5, with D perhaps matching TRBD2 (6 bases). Trimming took 2 bases from V and 4 from J, leaving 14 bases between them. This CDR3 is 15 amino acids long. CDR1 is SGHTA and CDR2 is FQGTGA in the germline V gene. CDR3 DNA: TGTGCCAGCAGCTTACTCGGGGGTCGGAGAGAGACCCAGTACTTC. It yields the protein CASSLLGGRRETQYF. The whole variable domain, remainder taken from reference TRBV7-3 and TRBJ2-5, is GAGVSQTPSNKVTEKGKYVELRCDPISGHTALYWYRQSLGQGPEFLIYFQGTGAADDSGLPNDRFFAVRPEGSVSTLKIQRTERGDSAVYLCASSLLGGRRETQYFGPGTRLLVL.